The source of this T cell receptor (beta chain) is a study of T-cell memory formation after mild COVID-19 (dated by TCRdb to the early 2020s). In terms of the full investigation: TCR sequence clusters from the two donors were found to be largely donor specific. T-cell clones expanding and contracting after mild COVID-19 in a couple of donors were tracked by longitudinal TCRalpha and TCRbeta repertoire sequencing. The cohort comprised two young, previously healthy adult volunteers, one female and one male.

TCRdb shows the sequencer as Illumina NovaSeq 6000. cDNA libraries for TCRalpha and TCRbeta were prepared by 5'RACE using constant-segment primers, with sample barcodes and unique molecular identifiers added. Trizol reagent was used to extract RNA from every sample. Amplification of the libraries took two PCR steps, and the second step added a second sample barcode plus Illumina TruSeq adapters. Libraries were sequenced on an Illumina NovaSeq with 2 x 150 bp paired-end reads. On the authors' methods: Demultiplexing of reads and collapsing into UMI-guided consensus sequences were performed with migec v1.2.7. Using mixcr v2.1.11, UMI consensuses were aligned to TRA and TRB V and J templates and then assembled into clonotypes. Clonotypes were classified as expanded or contracted when called significant by both edgeR and NoisET, with noise models trained on biological replicates. For edgeR calls, the thresholds were a false discovery rate-adjusted p below 0.01 and a log2 fold-change of 1. PCA with hierarchical clustering of max-normalized trajectories of the 1000 most abundant clonotypes was used as exploratory dynamics analysis. The CD4 or CD8 phenotype of responding clones was assigned using the separately sequenced CD4+ and CD8+ repertoires. TCRdb took the public reads, trimmed them with fastp at Q25, ran MiXCR for clone calling and kept in-frame beta chains. Each CDR3 protein appears once, grouped with its most common genes and DNA. These V and J calls originate from TCRdb's pipeline instead of the authors' own analysis. A total of 300,000 to 400,000 distinct CDR3 sequences appear in this sample, around 21% of them only once. Jointly, the top ten make up approximately 12% of the sample.

With respect to this clonotype: It lacks a known antigen. Base quality data are lacking; no much larger clone is found one base away.

On the study overall, not on this receptor specifically: Whether the second-wave clones peaking on day 37 were SARS-CoV-2 specific was not confirmed. The detection of some responding clones in pre-infection memory suggests that pre-existing cross-reactive memory T cells joined the SARS-CoV-2 response. Only a couple of mild cases were covered in the study, and larger cohorts including severe cases with pre-infection samples were considered necessary. Clones contracting from day 15 to 85 had balanced CD4/CD8 phenotypes, while a second wave expanding from day 15 to 37 was biased towards CD4+. Contracting CD4+ clones were found mainly in CM and EM memory subsets, while CD8+ clones were enriched in EMRA.

Including the terminal cysteine and phenylalanine, the CDR3 comprises 14 residues. Solely the CDR3 DNA is kept, with 42 bases framed from the first base. Taken from the germline V gene (reference sequence), the CDR1 and CDR2 loops are MNHEY and SMNVEV. V is cut by 4 bases and J by 0 bases, and the space between the germline ends is 9 bases. PBMCs were isolated by Ficoll-Paque density gradient centrifugation. The chain is assembled from TRBV27 and TRBJ1-1; the D gene is unclear. This TCR came from an adult woman who had mild COVID-19 (a few samples of this study predate the infection). The sample titles of this study are shuffled in the database, so cell type and time point are left out; the donor was told from shared clones. Sequenced sample: PBMCs or a T cell subset sorted from them (not recorded which). The DNA sequence is as follows: TGTGCCAGCAGTTCGACGGTGATGAACACTGAAGCTTTCTTT. It translates to CASSSTVMNTEAFF.